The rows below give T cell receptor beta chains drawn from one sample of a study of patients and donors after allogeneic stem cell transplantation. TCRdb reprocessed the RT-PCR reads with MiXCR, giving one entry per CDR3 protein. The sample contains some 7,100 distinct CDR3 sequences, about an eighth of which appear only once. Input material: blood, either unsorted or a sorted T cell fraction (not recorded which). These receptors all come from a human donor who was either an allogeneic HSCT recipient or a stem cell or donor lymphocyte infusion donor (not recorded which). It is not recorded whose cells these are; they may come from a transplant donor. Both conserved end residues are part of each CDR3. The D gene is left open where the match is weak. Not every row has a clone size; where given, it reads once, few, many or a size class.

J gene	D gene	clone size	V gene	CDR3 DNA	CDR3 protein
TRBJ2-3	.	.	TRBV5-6	TGTGCCAGCAGCTTCTTTACGACGAACACAGATACGCAGTATTTT	CASSFFTTNTDTQYF
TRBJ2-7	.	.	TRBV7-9	TGTGCCAGCAGCCAAGACCCCCACGAGCAGTACTTC	CASSQDPHEQYF
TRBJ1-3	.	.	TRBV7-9	TGTGCCAGCAGCTTAAGACTTTTTGGAAACACCATATATTTT	CASSLRLFGNTIYF
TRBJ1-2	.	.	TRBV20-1	TGCAGTGCTAGAACCCGGACCCGAGGCTATGGCTACACCTTC	CSARTRTRGYGYTF
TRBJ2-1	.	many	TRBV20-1	TGCAGTGCGATCCCGGGGGCACATTACAATGAGCAGTTCTTC	CSAIPGAHYNEQFF
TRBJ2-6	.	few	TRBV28	TGTGCCAGCAGTTTTGGTCCTGGGGCCAACGTCCTGACTTTC	CASSFGPGANVLTF
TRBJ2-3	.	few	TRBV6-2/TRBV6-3	TGTGCCAGCAGGGGGAGTCCCACTCAAACAGATACGCAGTATTTT	CASRGSPTQTDTQYF
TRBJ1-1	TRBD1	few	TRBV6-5	TGTGCCAGCAGTTACTCGACAGGGGGCGCGACTGAAGCTTTCTTT	CASSYSTGGATEAFF
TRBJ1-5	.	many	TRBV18	TGTGCCAGCTCACCAGAGGGGTCTAGGAGCAATCAGCCCCAGCATTTT	CASSPEGSRSNQPQHF
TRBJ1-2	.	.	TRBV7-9	TGTGCCAGCAGCCGTATACAGGGCTATGGCTACACCTTC	CASSRIQGYGYTF
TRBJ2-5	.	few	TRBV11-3	TGTGCCAGCAGCCTAATTAGGCGGGAGACCCAGTACTTC	CASSLIRRETQYF
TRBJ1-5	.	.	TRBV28	TGTGCCAGCAGCGCCGGCGGGATACAAGTTCAGCCCCAGCATTTT	CASSAGGIQVQPQHF
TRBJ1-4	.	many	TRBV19	TGTGCCAGTATAGACCCCCGAGGCGGAAAACTGTTTTTT	CASIDPRGGKLFF
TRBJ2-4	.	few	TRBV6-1	TGTGCCAGCAGTGAAGGTCTGGGGGAAAAAAACATTCAGTACTTC	CASSEGLGEKNIQYF
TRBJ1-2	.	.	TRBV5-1	.	CASSLAFGEGRDGYTF
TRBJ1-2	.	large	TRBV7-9	TGTGCCAGCAGCCATGGTCATAACTATGGCTACACCTTC	CASSHGHNYGYTF